This T cell receptor beta chain was recovered during a study of blood T cell repertoires in COVID-19. The overall study: Samples of COVID-19 (acute and convalescent) were obtained from the United States, Italy and Spain. T cells, B-cell-depleted T cells, or PBMCs provided the cDNA or gDNA that served as material.

The CDR3 is 16 residues long. With 1 base clipped from V and 3 bases from J, the junction kept 6 bases outside the gene matches. Per germline, CDR1 SGHNT and CDR2 YENEEA. Sequencing used immunoSEQ multiplex PCR; TCRdb keeps in-frame clones, though not all of them. The table has approximately 150,000 clones, 70% to 90% seen once; the top ten hold 7.5% to 8.5%. This receptor was obtained from a woman aged 60-75 years with acute or convalescent COVID-19. Material: peripheral blood. V and J are TRBV11-3 and TRBJ1-1, with TRBD1 matching 9 bases. The CDR3 sequence is CASSLGGWDRDTEAFF. The CDR3 DNA follows: TGTGCCAGCAGCTTAGGGGGCTGGGACAGGGACACTGAAGCTTTCTTT.